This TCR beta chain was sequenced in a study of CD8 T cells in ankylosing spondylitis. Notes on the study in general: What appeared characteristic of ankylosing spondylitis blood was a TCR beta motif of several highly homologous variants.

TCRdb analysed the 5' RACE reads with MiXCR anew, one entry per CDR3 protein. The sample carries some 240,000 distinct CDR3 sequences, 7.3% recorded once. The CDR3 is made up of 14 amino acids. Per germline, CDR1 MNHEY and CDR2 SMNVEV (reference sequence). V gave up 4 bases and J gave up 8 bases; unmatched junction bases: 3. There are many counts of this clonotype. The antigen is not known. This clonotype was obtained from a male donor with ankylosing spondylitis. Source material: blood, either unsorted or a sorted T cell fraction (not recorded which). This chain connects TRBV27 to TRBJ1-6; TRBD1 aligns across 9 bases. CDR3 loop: CASSWGQGDSPLHF. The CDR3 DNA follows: TGTGCCAGCAGTTGGGGACAGGGAGATTCACCCCTCCACTTT.